This T cell receptor beta chain was captured by sequencing in a study of shared clonotypes between healthy human individuals. Clones were read by immunoSEQ multiplex PCR, and TCRdb kept only the in-frame ones, dropping some. The sample carries 2 million to 3 million clones, more than 85% recorded once. The germline CDR1 and CDR2 sequences are SGHVS and FNYEAQ. The CDR3 length is 14 residues. With 5 bases removed from V and 0 bases from J, the gap between germline ends came to 9 bases. As to this clone: Other DNA sequences from this sample encode an identical CDR3 as well.

This TCR was sampled from a man between 18 and 29 years old in good health. Some clones in this sample may be carry-over from other donors' samples. This chain links TRBV7-6 with TRBJ2-3; tentative D call: TRBD2 (5 bases). Sequencing input: naive CD4+ T cells from PBMCs. Described subset: CD45RA+ positively selected. The CDR3 spells CASSPSGSTDTQYF. CDR3 in DNA: TGTGCCAGCAGCCCCAGCGGAAGCACAGATACGCAGTATTTT.